This note documents a single T cell receptor (beta chain) sequence. What it binds is not known. Germline V lookup: CDR1 LNHDA, CDR2 SQIVND (reference sequence). CDR3 length: 16 amino acids. The junction had 8 bases not matched to a gene; V was cut back by 6 bases and J by 7 bases. This sample stems from a study of cytomegalovirus exposure and HLA in healthy donors. Libraries were prepared by immunoSEQ multiplex PCR; TCRdb keeps only in-frame clonotypes and omits some of them. Here the sample spans roughly 100,000 clones, just under 95% being singletons. Study-wide findings and caveats: Rarity held for most TCR sequences, but there were some public TCRs that occurred in many donors. The listing of about 150 TCR beta chains classed them as cytomegalovirus-associated. As confirmed in vitro, three CMV-associated chains were specific for CMV antigens. Subsequent analysis showed first-cohort TCR clusters tending to co-occur in approximately 120 validation repertoires.

This chain links TRBV19 with TRBJ2-5, with 16 bases matching TRBD2. The sequence came from a woman younger than 35 in good health and CMV-seronegative. Sequencing was performed on PBMCs. As DNA, the CDR3 is TGTGCCAGTAGAGGGACTAGCGGGAGGGACGCCCTGACCCAGTACTTC. Protein sequence: CASRGTSGRDALTQYF.